The 14 T cell receptor beta chains given below trace back to one sample, sequenced in a study of CD8 T cells in Susac syndrome. RNA totalling about 0.5 to 1 ug underwent reverse transcription with random hexamers. TCRdb itself ran the immunoSEQ multiplex PCR reads through MiXCR, one entry per CDR3 protein. The table shows over 95,000 distinct CDR3 sequences, with 80% to 95% occurring only once. What was sequenced was CD8+ T cells from PBMCs. Source of these receptors: a human donor in good health.

The V call is TRBV29-1, the J call TRBJ2-1, with a weak D call TRBD1 (7 bases). The CDR3 contains 12 residues. Trimming removed 6 bases at V and 6 bases at J, with 12 bases between. Germline values: CDR1 SQVTM, CDR2 ANQGSEA. In DNA form, the CDR3 reads TGCAGCGTAAGACAGGGAGGCAATGAGCAGTTCTTC. Protein sequence: CSVRQGGNEQFF.

The rearrangement uses TRBV5-1 and TRBJ2-7; possibly TRBD2 for D (6 bases). Germline-derived CDR1 and CDR2 are SGHRS and YFSETQ. There are 17 residues in the CDR3. Trimming stripped 0 bases from V and 3 bases from J, with 19 bases between. CDR3 loop: CASSLGSVWTTNYEQYF. The CDR3 bases are TGCGCCAGCAGCTTGGGGTCTGTATGGACTACCAACTACGAGCAGTACTTC.

This clonotype appeared a few times. This rearrangement joins TRBV20-1 to TRBJ2-7, with 11 bases aligning to TRBD1. This CDR3 is built from 13 residues. Germline CDR1 and CDR2: DFQATT and SNEGSKA (reference sequence). Germline trimming cut 7 bases from V and 2 bases from J; bases unmatched to any gene: 4. CDR3 residues: CSVPGQGAYEQYF. For the CDR3, the DNA is TGCAGTGTCCCGGGACAGGGGGCCTACGAGCAGTACTTC.

This chain connects TRBV29-1 to TRBJ1-3, with no clear D. This CDR3 has 12 amino acids. The germline V gene encodes CDR1 SQVTM and CDR2 ANQGSEA. V was trimmed by 5 bases and J by 2 bases, leaving 7 bases between them. The CDR3 sequence is CSVLQAGNTIYF. CDR3 DNA sequence: TGCAGCGTTCTCCAGGCTGGAAACACCATATATTTT.

This sequence joins TRBV6-5 and TRBJ1-4; the D is unclear. CDR1 and CDR2 from the germline V gene are MNHEY and SVGAGI. The CDR3 has 11 amino acids. V was cut by 4 bases and J by 8 bases, with 5 bases left in between. The CDR3 region is CASSSKEKLFF. The CDR3 DNA sequence: TGTGCCAGCAGTTCGAAAGAAAAACTGTTTTTT.

In DNA, the CDR3 is TGTGCCAGCAGTTTGACACACAGGGTCTACGAGCAGTACTTC. This gives the protein CASSLTHRVYEQYF. The chain couples TRBV12-3 or TRBV12-4 to TRBJ2-7, with a tentative D call TRBD1 (6 bases). The V gene lost 3 bases and the J gene lost 3 bases, with 12 bases spanning the gap. The CDR3 contains 14 residues.

V and J are TRBV29-1 and TRBJ2-1; a weak D match, TRBD2 (6 bases). Germline CDR1 SQVTM, CDR2 ANQGSEA. The CDR3 is made up of 13 amino acids. The germline V and J ends were trimmed by 6 bases and 10 bases, with 19 bases remaining between them. This CDR3 reads CSVQLQRGMEQFF. CDR3 nucleotides: TGCAGCGTCCAGTTACAGCGCGGGATGGAGCAGTTCTTC.

The chain carries TRBV5-4 and TRBJ1-1; tentative D call: TRBD1 (6 bases). Germline V gene lookup returns CDR1 SGHNT and CDR2 YYREEE (reference sequence). The CDR3 runs to 15 residues. The V gene lost 0 bases and the J gene lost 4 bases, with 13 bases spanning the gap. CDR3 amino acids: CASSLEMTQGTEAFF. CDR3 DNA sequence: TGTGCCAGCAGCTTGGAAATGACACAGGGCACTGAAGCTTTCTTT.

The V call is TRBV30, the J call TRBJ1-2, with 10 bases that match TRBD1. With 5 bases clipped from V and 8 bases from J, the junction kept 17 bases outside the gene matches. The CDR3 loop spans 16 amino acids. Germline assignment: CDR1 GTSNPN and CDR2 SVGIG (reference sequence). The CDR3 nucleotides are TGTGCCTGGCACCCGGGACAGGGGCCGTATCCAGGGGGCTACACCTTC. It translates to CAWHPGQGPYPGGYTF.

The J gene is TRBJ2-7, the V gene TRBV28; 9 nucleotides agree with TRBD1. V was clipped by 6 bases and J by 2 bases; unmatched bases: 8. The CDR3 spans 15 residues. Germline values: CDR1 MDHEN, CDR2 SYDVKM. The CDR3 nucleotides read TGTGCCAGCAGCCCAGGGGACAGGGAGGCCTACGAGCAGTACTTC. This translates into CASSPGDREAYEQYF.

The gene calls are TRBV5-1 and TRBJ1-3; D is possibly TRBD1 (6 bases). Germline V gene sequence: CDR1 SGHRS, CDR2 YFSETQ. Trimming left V 4 bases short and J 4 bases short, with 12 bases between. The CDR3 extends over 14 amino acids. CDR3 amino acids: CASSMAGDGNTIYF. The CDR3, as DNA: TGCGCCAGCAGCATGGCAGGGGACGGAAACACCATATATTTT.

The chain carries TRBV25-1 and TRBJ1-1; 7 nucleotides line up with TRBD1. Germline assignment: CDR1 MGHDK and CDR2 SYGVNS. The V and J ends lost 4 bases and 1 base, in that order; junction bases with no gene match: 9. This CDR3 spans 16 amino acids. The CDR3 nucleotides are TGTGCCAGCAGTGGGCAGGGGGGGAGATGGAACACTGAAGCTTTCTTT. This encodes CASSGQGGRWNTEAFF.

The chain couples TRBV18 to TRBJ2-7, with D possibly matching TRBD2 (5 bases). CDR1 is KGHSH and CDR2 is LQKENI in the germline V gene. The CDR3 contains 14 residues. V lost 2 bases and J 6 bases, leaving 14 bases between the germline ends. The CDR3, as DNA: TGTGCCAGCTCACCAGGCGGATCCGGGATCGAGCAGTACTTC. Translated, it gives CASSPGGSGIEQYF. Variable domain in full (rest from reference TRBV18 and TRBJ2-7): NAGVMQNPRHLVRRRGQEARLRCSPMKGHSHVYWYRQLPEEGLKFMVYLQKENIIDESGMPKERFSAEFPKEGPSILRIQQVVRGDSAAYFCASSPGGSGIEQYFGPGTRLTVT.

The chain has TRBV27 and TRBJ2-1, with D perhaps matching TRBD2 (6 bases). CDR1 MNHEY and CDR2 SMNVEV come from the germline V gene (reference sequence). V was trimmed by 5 bases and J by 8 bases, leaving 13 bases between them. CDR3 length equals 13 residues. The CDR3 here is CASSSGPVDEQFF. The CDR3 DNA reads TGTGCCAGCAGTAGCGGGCCGGTAGATGAGCAGTTCTTC.